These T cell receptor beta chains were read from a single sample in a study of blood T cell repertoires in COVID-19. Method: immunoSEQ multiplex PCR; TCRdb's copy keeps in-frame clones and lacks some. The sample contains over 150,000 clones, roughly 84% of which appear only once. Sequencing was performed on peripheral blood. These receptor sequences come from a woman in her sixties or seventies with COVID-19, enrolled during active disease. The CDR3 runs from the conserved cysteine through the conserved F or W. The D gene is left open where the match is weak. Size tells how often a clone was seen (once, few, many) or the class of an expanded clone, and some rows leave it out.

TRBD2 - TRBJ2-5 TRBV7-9 CASSPTSGGGGGETQYF TGTGCCAGCAGCCCCACTAGCGGGGGGGGCGGGGGAGAGACCCAGTACTTC
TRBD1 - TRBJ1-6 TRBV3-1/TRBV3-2 CASSQPGQLNSPLHF TGTGCCAGCAGCCAACCGGGACAGTTGAATTCACCCCTCCACTTT
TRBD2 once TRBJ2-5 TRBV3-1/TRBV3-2 CASTIFSGRARETQYF TGTGCCAGCACGATCTTTAGCGGGAGAGCAAGGGAGACCCAGTACTTC
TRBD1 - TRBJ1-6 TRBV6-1 CASSETGVGNSPLHF TGTGCCAGCAGTGAGACAGGGGTTGGTAATTCACCCCTCCACTTT
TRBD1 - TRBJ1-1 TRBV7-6 CASRPRDRGPNTEAFF TGTGCCAGCAGGCCCCGGGACAGGGGGCCGAACACTGAAGCTTTCTTT
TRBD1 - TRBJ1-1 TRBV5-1 CASSVGDRGAFF TGCGCCAGCAGCGTGGGCGACAGGGGAGCTTTCTTT
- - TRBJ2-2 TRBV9 CASSVDSMNTGELFF TGTGCCAGCAGCGTCGACAGCATGAACACCGGGGAGCTGTTTTTT
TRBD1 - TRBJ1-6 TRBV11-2 CASSADRDSPLHF TGTGCCAGCAGCGCAGACAGGGACTCACCCCTCCACTTT
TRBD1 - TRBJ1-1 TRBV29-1 CSVAGGRTEAFF TGCAGCGTTGCAGGGGGCCGGACTGAAGCTTTCTTT
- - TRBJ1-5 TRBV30 CAWNQGSNQPQHF TGTGCCTGGAACCAGGGTAGCAATCAGCCCCAGCATTTT
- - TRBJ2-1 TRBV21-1 CASRSGLAGFNEQFF TGTGCCAGCAGATCGGGACTAGCGGGGTTCAATGAGCAGTTCTTC
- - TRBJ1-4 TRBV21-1 CASSKGPGATNEKLFF TGTGCCAGCAGCAAGGGCCCAGGGGCAACTAATGAAAAACTGTTTTTT
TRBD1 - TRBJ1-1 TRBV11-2 CASRMGQMNTEAFF TGTGCCAGCAGGATGGGACAGATGAACACTGAAGCTTTCTTT
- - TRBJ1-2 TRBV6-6 CASSYRDIASYGYTF TGTGCCAGCAGTTACCGGGACATCGCCAGCTATGGCTACACCTTC
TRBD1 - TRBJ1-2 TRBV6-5 CASSKGTVANYGYTF TGTGCCAGCAGTAAGGGGACAGTAGCTAACTATGGCTACACCTTC
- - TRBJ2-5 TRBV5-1 CASSSRTALGETQYF TGCGCCAGCAGCTCCCGGACAGCTCTCGGGGAGACCCAGTACTTC
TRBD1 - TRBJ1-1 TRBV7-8 CASSLDRGRTEAFF TGTGCCAGCAGCTTAGACAGGGGGAGAACTGAAGCTTTCTTT
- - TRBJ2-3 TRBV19 CASSLTGSKADTQYF TGTGCCAGTAGCCTTACAGGGAGTAAGGCAGATACGCAGTATTTT
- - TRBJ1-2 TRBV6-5 CASTLTRGGNYGYTF TGTGCCAGCACCCTAACCCGAGGGGGAAACTATGGCTACACCTTC
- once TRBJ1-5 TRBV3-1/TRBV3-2 CASSQKGLVQPQHF TGTGCCAGCAGCCAAAAGGGGTTAGTTCAGCCCCAGCATTTT
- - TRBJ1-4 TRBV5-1 CASTEGTNEKLFF TGCGCCAGCACAGAGGGAACTAATGAAAAACTGTTTTTT
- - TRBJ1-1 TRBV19 CASSRGDMNTEAFF TGTGCCAGTAGTCGGGGGGACATGAACACTGAAGCTTTCTTT
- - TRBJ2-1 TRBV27 CASMTAKSTNEQFF TGTGCCAGCATGACAGCGAAGTCCACCAATGAGCAGTTCTTC
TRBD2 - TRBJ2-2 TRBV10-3 CAINEAGGGELFF TGTGCCATCAACGAAGCGGGAGGAGGGGAGCTGTTTTTT
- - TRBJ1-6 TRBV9 CASSVGSSYNSPLHF TGTGCCAGCAGCGTTGGCAGCTCCTATAATTCACCCCTCCACTTT